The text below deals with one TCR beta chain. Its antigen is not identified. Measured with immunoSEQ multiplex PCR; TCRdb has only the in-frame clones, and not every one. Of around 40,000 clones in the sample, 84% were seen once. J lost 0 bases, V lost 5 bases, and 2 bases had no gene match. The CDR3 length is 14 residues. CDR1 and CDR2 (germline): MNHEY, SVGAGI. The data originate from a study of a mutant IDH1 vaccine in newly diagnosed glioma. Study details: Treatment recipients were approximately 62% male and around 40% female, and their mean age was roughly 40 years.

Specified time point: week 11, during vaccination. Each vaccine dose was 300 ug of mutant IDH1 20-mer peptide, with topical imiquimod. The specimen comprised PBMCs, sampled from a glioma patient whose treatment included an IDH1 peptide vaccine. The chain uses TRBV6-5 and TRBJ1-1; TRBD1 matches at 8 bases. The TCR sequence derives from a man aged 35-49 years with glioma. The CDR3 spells CASSRDRLNTEAFF. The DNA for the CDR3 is TGTGCCAGCAGTAGGGACAGGCTGAACACTGAAGCTTTCTTT.